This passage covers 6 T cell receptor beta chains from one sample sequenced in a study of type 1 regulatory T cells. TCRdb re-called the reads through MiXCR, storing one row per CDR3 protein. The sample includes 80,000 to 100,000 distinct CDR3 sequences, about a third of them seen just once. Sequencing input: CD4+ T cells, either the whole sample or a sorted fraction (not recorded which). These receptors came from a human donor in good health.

CDR3 sequence (DNA): TGCAGTGCCTGGGCGGGAGGAGATCTAAATACCCCCACAGATACGCAGTATTTT. Translating gives CSAWAGGDLNTPTDTQYF. V and J are TRBV20-1 and TRBJ2-3; 8 bases fit TRBD2. The CDR3 runs 18 residues. V lost 6 bases and J lost 2; bases outside the gene matches: 19. Per the germline V gene, CDR1 is DFQATT and CDR2 is SNEGSKA (reference sequence).

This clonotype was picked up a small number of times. The CDR3 is CASEGQGHNQPQHF. Here the CDR3 DNA reads TGTGCCAGCGAGGGACAAGGCCACAATCAGCCCCAGCATTTT. The chain carries TRBV6-1 and TRBJ1-5; tentative D call: TRBD1 (6 bases). This CDR3 is built from 14 residues. CDR1 is MNHNS and CDR2 is SASEGT in the germline V gene. Trimming took 8 bases from V and 3 from J, leaving 14 bases between them.

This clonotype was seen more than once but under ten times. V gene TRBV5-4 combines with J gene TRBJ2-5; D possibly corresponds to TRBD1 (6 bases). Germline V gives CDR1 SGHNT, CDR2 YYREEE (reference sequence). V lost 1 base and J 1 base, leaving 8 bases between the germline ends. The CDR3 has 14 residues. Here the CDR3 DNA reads TGTGCCAGCAGCTTGCGGACAGTCCAAGAGACCCAGTACTTC. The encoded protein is CASSLRTVQETQYF.

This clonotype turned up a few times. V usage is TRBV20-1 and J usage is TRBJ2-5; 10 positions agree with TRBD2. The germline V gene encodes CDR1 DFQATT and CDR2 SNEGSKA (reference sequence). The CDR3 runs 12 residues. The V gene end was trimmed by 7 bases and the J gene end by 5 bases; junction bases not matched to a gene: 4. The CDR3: CSVIAGGETQYF. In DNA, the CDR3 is TGCAGTGTTATAGCGGGAGGCGAGACCCAGTACTTC.

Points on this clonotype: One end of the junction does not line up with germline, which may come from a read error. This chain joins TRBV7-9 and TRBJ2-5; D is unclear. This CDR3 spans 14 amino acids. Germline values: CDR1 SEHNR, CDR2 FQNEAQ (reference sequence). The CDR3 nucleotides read TGTGCCGGCAGCTTAAGGCAGGTGACGGAGACCCAGTACTTC. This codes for CAGSLRQVTETQYF.

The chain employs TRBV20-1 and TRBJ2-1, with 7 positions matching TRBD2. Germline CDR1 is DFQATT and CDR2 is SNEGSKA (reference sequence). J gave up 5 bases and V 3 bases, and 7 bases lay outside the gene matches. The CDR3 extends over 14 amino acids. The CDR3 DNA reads TGCAGTGCTAGCTTAGCGGGTGGGAACAATGAGCAGTTCTTC. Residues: CSASLAGGNNEQFF.